The 32 T cell receptor beta chains listed next were all sequenced from one sample in a study of cytomegalovirus exposure and HLA in healthy donors. Amplification used 60 Vbeta primers and 13 Jbeta primers. This table comes from immunoSEQ multiplex PCR, and its TCRdb copy is limited to in-frame clones, with some not included. Of 150,000 to 200,000 clones in the sample, around 80% were seen once. The sample comprised PBMCs. The receptors were gathered from a woman aged 45-65 years in good health and CMV-seropositive.

The rearrangement links TRBV28 to TRBJ2-1, with TRBD2 as a possible D gene (5 bases). In germline, CDR1 is MDHEN, CDR2 SYDVKM. Trimming shortened V by 7 bases and J by 9 bases, and 25 bases separated the two germline ends. The CDR3 totals 16 residues. The CDR3 loop is CASNRLRTSRGGEQFF. The DNA of the CDR3 is TGTGCCAGCAACCGTCTCCGGACTTCGCGAGGAGGTGAGCAGTTCTTC. The full variable domain, its missing parts supplied by reference TRBV28 and TRBJ2-1, is DVKVTQSSRYLVKRTGEKVFLECVQDMDHENMFWYRQDPGLGLRLIYFSYDVKMKEKGDIPEGYSVSREKKERFSLILESASTNQTSMYLCASNRLRTSRGGEQFFGPGTRLTVL.

This clone was detected only once. The genes are TRBV11-1 and TRBJ1-1; TRBD1 agrees at 9 bases. This CDR3 comprises 13 residues. The germline V gene has CDR1 SGHAT and CDR2 FQDESV (reference sequence). Unmatched junction bases numbered 7, after V lost 2 bases and J lost 12 bases. In DNA form, the CDR3 reads TGTGCCAGCAGCTTACATCGGACAGGGGTAACTTTCTTT. It codes for CASSLHRTGVTFF. The full variable domain, in which reference TRBV11-1 and TRBJ1-1 provide the parts outside the CDR3, is EAEVAQSPRYKITEKSQAVAFWCDPISGHATLYWYRQILGQGPELLVQFQDESVVDDSQLPKDRFSAERLKGVDSTLKIQPAELGDSAMYLCASSLHRTGVTFFGQGTRLTVV.

This clone was detected a few times. The chain has TRBV14 and TRBJ2-7, with D perhaps TRBD1 (5 bases). Germline CDR1 SGHDN, CDR2 FVKESK. The CDR3 is 15 amino acids. V lost 0 bases and J lost 10, with 19 bases in between. CDR3 in amino acids: CASSQDLVAGRGQYF. CDR3 coding DNA: TGTGCCAGCAGCCAAGATCTGGTGGCAGGGCGTGGACAGTACTTC.

This chain joins TRBV7-2 and TRBJ1-6, with 8 bases matching TRBD1. This CDR3 has 15 amino acids. Per the germline V gene, CDR1 is SGHTA and CDR2 is FQGNSA. V lost 1 base, J lost 8 bases, and 4 bases stayed unmatched. CDR3 amino acids: CASSLVDREYSPLHF. Written as DNA, the CDR3 is TGTGCCAGCAGCTTAGTGGACAGGGAGTATTCACCCCTCCACTTT.

V gene TRBV29-1 combines with J gene TRBJ1-1; TRBD1 might be the D (6 bases). CDR3 length equals 12 residues. Trimming removed 4 bases at V and 0 bases at J, with 6 bases between. The germline V gene has CDR1 SQVTM and CDR2 ANQGSEA. This CDR3 reads CSVGTVNTEAFF. The CDR3 DNA reads TGCAGCGTTGGGACAGTGAACACTGAAGCTTTCTTT.

This chain uses TRBV27 with TRBJ2-7; a possible D gene is TRBD1 (5 bases). The germline V gene encodes CDR1 MNHEY and CDR2 SMNVEV (reference sequence). Trimming removed 4 bases at V and 7 bases at J, with 14 bases between. The CDR3 length is 13 residues. The CDR3 region has the DNA TGTGCCAGCAGTTACAACAGGCTAAGAGAGCAGTACTTC. Translation gives CASSYNRLREQYF.

This sequence joins TRBV27 and TRBJ2-7, with a tentative D call TRBD2 (5 bases). The CDR3 contains 12 residues. The V end lost 2 bases, the J end lost 5 bases, and 7 bases lay between the germline ends. In germline, CDR1 is MNHEY, CDR2 SMNVEV (reference sequence). The CDR3, as DNA: TGTGCCAGCAGTTTACGAGGGAACGAGCAGTACTTC. Encoded protein: CASSLRGNEQYF.

V gene TRBV7-2 combines with J gene TRBJ2-1; 9 bases line up with TRBD2. Germline CDR1 is SGHTA and CDR2 is FQGNSA. The CDR3 consists of 15 residues. With 1 base clipped from V and 8 bases from J, the junction kept 6 bases outside the gene matches. CDR3 nucleotides: TGTGCCAGCAGCTTAGGTGGGACTAGCATGTATGAGCAGTTCTTC. This sequence encodes CASSLGGTSMYEQFF.

The chain joins TRBV19 to TRBJ1-2; TRBD1 might be the D (6 bases). Deletions cut 4 bases from V and 4 bases from J, with 16 bases between. The CDR3 runs to 15 residues. Germline V gives CDR1 LNHDA, CDR2 SQIVND (reference sequence). CDR3 protein: CASSTERRGPYGYTF. The CDR3 DNA reads as TGTGCCAGTAGTACGGAACGCAGGGGCCCCTATGGCTACACCTTC. Drawing the rest from reference TRBV19 and TRBJ1-2, the complete variable domain is DGGITQSPKYLFRKEGQNVTLSCEQNLNHDAMYWYRQDPGQGLRLIYYSQIVNDFQKGDIAEGYSVSREKKESFPLTVTSAQKNPTAFYLCASSTERRGPYGYTFGSGTRLTVV.

The chain combines TRBV28 with TRBJ1-1; 7 bases fit TRBD1. Germline V gives CDR1 MDHEN, CDR2 SYDVKM. V shed 1 base, J shed 2 bases, and the junction held 13 bases outside the gene matches. This CDR3 region has 18 residues. CDR3 DNA sequence: TGTGCCAGCAGTTTATCGTTTGGAGGAGGGACAGCCAACACTGAAGCTTTCTTT. Protein sequence: CASSLSFGGGTANTEAFF.

The rearrangement joins TRBV9 to TRBJ2-7; 14 bases line up with TRBD2. Germline V gene data show CDR1 as SGDLS and CDR2 as YYNGEE. The CDR3 is 16 amino acids. V shed 3 bases and J 5 bases; nucleotides not matched to a gene: 7. In DNA form, the CDR3 reads TGTGCCAGCAGCGAGGGACTAGCGGGAGATATCCACGAGCAGTACTTC. Protein: CASSEGLAGDIHEQYF.

The V and J genes are TRBV6-6 and TRBJ1-6; 10 bases are a match to TRBD1. The germline V gene has CDR1 MNHNY and CDR2 SVGAGI (reference sequence). This CDR3 region has 13 residues. The V and J ends lost 10 bases and 7 bases, in that order; junction bases with no gene match: 4. CDR3 sequence: CATRTGGNSPLHF. CDR3 DNA sequence: TGTGCCACCAGGACAGGGGGGAATTCACCCCTCCACTTT.

The chain employs TRBV6-6 and TRBJ2-7; no reliable D call. With 2 bases removed from V and 4 bases from J, the gap between germline ends came to 3 bases. The CDR3 spans 11 residues. From germline, CDR1 is MNHNY and CDR2 SVGAGI (reference sequence). CDR3 sequence: CASSYAYEQYF. The CDR3 DNA sequence: TGTGCCAGCAGTTACGCGTACGAGCAGTACTTC.

This clone has a single count. CDR3 DNA sequence: TGTGCCAGTAGTCCAAGGACTAGCGGGCTCTCCTACGAGCAGTACTTC. This encodes CASSPRTSGLSYEQYF. J is TRBJ2-7 and V is TRBV19; 11 bases match TRBD2. From germline, CDR1 is LNHDA and CDR2 SQIVND (reference sequence). The CDR3 sequence is 16 residues long. V lost 5 bases, J lost 0 bases, and 6 bases stayed unmatched.

The J gene is TRBJ2-3, the V gene TRBV2, with TRBD2 identical over 16 bases. The CDR3 runs 17 residues. With 5 bases clipped from V and 3 bases from J, the junction kept 5 bases outside the gene matches. From germline, CDR1 is SNHLY and CDR2 FYNNEI. CDR3 DNA sequence: TGTGCCAGCAGTACGGGACTAGCGGGGGGGAATACAGATACGCAGTATTTT. Translating gives CASSTGLAGGNTDTQYF.

This chain joins TRBV9 and TRBJ1-1; D uncertain. V was shortened by 3 bases and J by 0 bases, with 15 bases between the two germline ends. This CDR3 has 16 residues. CDR1 and CDR2 (germline): SGDLS, YYNGEE. CDR3 sequence (DNA): TGTGCCAGCAGCGGGAAACAGACGATAATGAACACTGAAGCTTTCTTT. This sequence encodes CASSGKQTIMNTEAFF.

As DNA, the CDR3 is TGCGCCAGCAGCCAAGGTGCGAGACAGGGGGATGGTGAGCAGTTCTTC. It translates to CASSQGARQGDGEQFF. The V and J genes are TRBV4-3 and TRBJ2-1, with 9 positions matching TRBD1. Trimming cost V 1 base and J 9 bases; bases outside gene matches: 10. The germline CDR1 and CDR2 sequences are LGHNA and YSLEER. The CDR3 length is 16 residues.

The chain has TRBV7-3 and TRBJ2-5; weak D call: TRBD2 (5 bases). The CDR3 sequence is 13 residues long. Germline V gives CDR1 SGHTA, CDR2 FQGTGA. Between the trimmed V and J ends, which lost 5 bases and 7 bases, there was a span of 14 bases. The CDR3 DNA reads TGTGCCAGCAGCCAGGAGCGGCAATTGACCCAGTACTTC. This sequence encodes CASSQERQLTQYF. Full variable domain (outside the CDR3, taken from reference TRBV7-3 and TRBJ2-5): GAGVSQTPSNKVTEKGKYVELRCDPISGHTALYWYRQSLGQGPEFLIYFQGTGAADDSGLPNDRFFAVRPEGSVSTLKIQRTERGDSAVYLCASSQERQLTQYFGPGTRLLVL.

This clone showed up just a few times. The genes are TRBV29-1 and TRBJ2-3; the match to TRBD2 covers 8 bases. Per germline, CDR1 SQVTM and CDR2 ANQGSEA. V dropped 7 bases and J dropped 5; count of bases not matched to a gene: 8. The CDR3 sequence is 13 residues long. The CDR3 bases are TGCAGCGCACAAGGACTAGCCGGAGATACGCAGTATTTT. Its translation: CSAQGLAGDTQYF.

The rearrangement joins TRBV5-6 to TRBJ2-3, with 7 bases fitting TRBD2. Germline V gene sequence: CDR1 SGHDT, CDR2 YYEEEE. V lost 1 base and J lost 3; bases outside the gene matches: 5. The CDR3 sequence is 15 residues long. The CDR3 region has the DNA TGTGCCAGCAGCTTGAAAGGCGGGGGTACAGATACGCAGTATTTT. Protein product: CASSLKGGGTDTQYF.

J is TRBJ1-3 and V is TRBV4-3; 10 bases align to TRBD1. The CDR3 is made up of 16 amino acids. J gave up 4 bases and V 0 bases, and 3 bases lay outside the gene matches. Germline-derived CDR1 and CDR2 are LGHNA and YSLEER. In nucleotides, the CDR3 is TGCGCCAGCAGCCAAGAGACAGGGGGCAGCGGAAACACCATATATTTT. Its translation: CASSQETGGSGNTIYF.

V gene TRBV13 combines with J gene TRBJ2-1; the match to TRBD2 covers 10 bases. Germline V gene data show CDR1 as PRHDT and CDR2 as FYEKMQ (reference sequence). J gave up 8 bases and V 0 bases, and 7 bases lay outside the gene matches. The CDR3 covers 16 residues. CDR3 loop: CASSLGERGGLYEQFF. The CDR3 DNA reads as TGTGCCAGCAGCTTAGGAGAGCGGGGGGGCCTTTATGAGCAGTTCTTC.

V usage is TRBV5-1 and J usage is TRBJ2-7; the match to TRBD1 covers 8 bases. The CDR3 has 14 amino acids. Germline CDR1 is SGHRS and CDR2 is YFSETQ. V lost 4 bases and J lost 6; bases outside the gene matches: 9. The DNA for the CDR3 is TGCGCCAGCAGCGACAGGACAGGGTCTACCGAGCAGTACTTC. Translation gives CASSDRTGSTEQYF. Full variable domain (rest looked up from reference TRBV5-1 and TRBJ2-7): KAGVTQTPRYLIKTRGQQVTLSCSPISGHRSVSWYQQTPGQGLQFLFEYFSETQRNKGNFPGRFSGRQFSNSRSEMNVSTLELGDSALYLCASSDRTGSTEQYFGPGTRLTVT.

This rearrangement joins TRBV7-2 to TRBJ2-7; 7 nucleotides line up with TRBD1. V dropped 5 bases and J dropped 4; count of bases not matched to a gene: 5. The CDR3 contains 13 residues. Germline V gene lookup returns CDR1 SGHTA and CDR2 FQGNSA. CDR3 protein: CASSIGTAYEQYF. CDR3 DNA: TGTGCCAGCAGCATCGGGACAGCGTACGAGCAGTACTTC.

This sequence joins TRBV5-4 and TRBJ2-5, with TRBD1 as a possible D gene (6 bases). Germline CDR1 and CDR2: SGHNT and YYREEE (reference sequence). The V and J ends lost 3 bases and 4 bases respectively, with 16 bases between them. There are 15 residues in the CDR3. For the CDR3, the DNA is TGTGCCAGCAGCTCAGATCAGGACAGTCCAGAGACCCAGTACTTC. The encoded protein is CASSSDQDSPETQYF. Based on the CDR3 plus reference TRBV5-4 and TRBJ2-5, the full variable domain is ETGVTQSPTHLIKTRGQQVTLRCSSQSGHNTVSWYQQALGQGPQFIFQYYREEENGRGNFPPRFSGLQFPNYSSELNVNALELDDSALYLCASSSDQDSPETQYFGPGTRLLVL.

CDR3 loop: CASSLGQGGDEQYF. In DNA, the CDR3 is TGCGCCAGCAGCTTGGGACAGGGAGGCGACGAGCAGTACTTC. The V gene is TRBV5-1, the J gene TRBJ2-7; D is perhaps TRBD1 (7 bases). V lost 0 bases to trimming and J lost 5 bases, with 12 bases between them. The germline gives CDR1 SGHRS, CDR2 YFSETQ. This CDR3 is 14 amino acids long.

J is TRBJ2-5 and V is TRBV28, with D possibly being TRBD2 (5 bases). The CDR3 is made up of 12 amino acids. Germline values: CDR1 MDHEN, CDR2 SYDVKM. The CDR3 DNA reads TGTGCTACACAAGGAGGCCAAGAGACCCAGTACTTC. As protein: CATQGGQETQYF.

CDR3 loop: CASRQGPMNTEAFF. In DNA, the CDR3 is TGTGCCAGCAGACAGGGACCAATGAACACTGAAGCTTTCTTT. The chain has TRBV6-5 and TRBJ1-1; possible D gene TRBD1, 6 bases. This CDR3 is 14 amino acids long. The V gene lost 6 bases and the J gene lost 0 bases, with 11 bases spanning the gap. Germline CDR1 MNHEY, CDR2 SVGAGI.

V gene TRBV6-5 combines with J gene TRBJ2-7; TRBD2 agrees at 9 bases. V shed 2 bases, J shed 6 bases, and the junction held 8 bases outside the gene matches. Germline-derived CDR1 and CDR2 are MNHEY and SVGAGI. This CDR3 region has 15 residues. The CDR3 region has the DNA TGTGCCAGCAGTTACAAACCGGGACTAGCAGTCGAGCAGTACTTC. Translating it yields CASSYKPGLAVEQYF.

This chain joins TRBV6-1 and TRBJ1-5; D is unclear. CDR3 length: 16 amino acids. Trimming stripped 2 bases from V and 6 bases from J, with 17 bases between. CDR1 is MNHNS and CDR2 is SASEGT in the germline V gene. Here the CDR3 DNA reads TGTGCCAGCAGTGAATGGGTAACCGAGGTCGGTCAGCCCCAGCATTTT. Translation: CASSEWVTEVGQPQHF.

J is TRBJ2-2 and V is TRBV7-2; possible D gene TRBD1, 5 bases. Trimming took 5 bases from V and 2 from J, leaving 9 bases between them. In germline, CDR1 is SGHTA, CDR2 FQGNSA. This CDR3 comprises 14 residues. CDR3 DNA: TGTGCCAGCAGCCGACAGATTAACACCGGGGAGCTGTTTTTT. Protein product: CASSRQINTGELFF. Drawing the rest from reference TRBV7-2 and TRBJ2-2, the complete variable domain is GAGVSQSPSNKVTEKGKDVELRCDPISGHTALYWYRQSLGQGLEFLIYFQGNSAPDKSGLPSDRFSAERTGGSVSTLTIQRTQQEDSAVYLCASSRQINTGELFFGEGSRLTVL.

The chain employs TRBV9 and TRBJ2-7; 8 nucleotides align to TRBD1. The CDR3 runs 17 residues. Germline lookup yields CDR1 SGDLS and CDR2 YYNGEE. Unmatched junction bases numbered 15, after V lost 4 bases and J lost 3 bases. Here the CDR3 DNA reads TGTGCCAGCAGCTTGAGGGCCGGGACAGGAGTTATCTACGAGCAGTACTTC. It specifies CASSLRAGTGVIYEQYF.